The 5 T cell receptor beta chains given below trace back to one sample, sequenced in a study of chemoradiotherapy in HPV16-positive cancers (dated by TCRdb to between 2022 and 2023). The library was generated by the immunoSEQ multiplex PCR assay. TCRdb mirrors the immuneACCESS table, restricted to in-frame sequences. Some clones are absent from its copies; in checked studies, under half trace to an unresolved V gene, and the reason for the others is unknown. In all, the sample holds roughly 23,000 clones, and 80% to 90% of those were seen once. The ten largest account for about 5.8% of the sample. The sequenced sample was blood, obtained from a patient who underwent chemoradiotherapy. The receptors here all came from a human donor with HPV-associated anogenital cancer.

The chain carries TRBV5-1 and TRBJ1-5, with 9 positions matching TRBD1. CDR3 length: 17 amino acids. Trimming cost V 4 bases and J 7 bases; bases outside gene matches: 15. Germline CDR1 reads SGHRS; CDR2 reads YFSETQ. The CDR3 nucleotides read TGCGCCAGCAGCCCAGGGACAGGGAAGGATCTCAACCAGCCCCAGCATTTT. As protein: CASSPGTGKDLNQPQHF.

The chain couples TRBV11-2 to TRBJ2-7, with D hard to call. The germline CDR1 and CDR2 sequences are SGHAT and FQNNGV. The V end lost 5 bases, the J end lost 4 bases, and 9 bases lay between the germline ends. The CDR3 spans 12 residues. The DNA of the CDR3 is TGTGCCAGCAGCCCCGAATCTTACGAGCAGTACTTC. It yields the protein CASSPESYEQYF.

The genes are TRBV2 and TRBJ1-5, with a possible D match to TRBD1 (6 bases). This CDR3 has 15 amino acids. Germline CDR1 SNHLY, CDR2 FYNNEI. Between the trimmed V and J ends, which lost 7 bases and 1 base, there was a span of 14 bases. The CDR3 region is CASTMGATSNQPQHF. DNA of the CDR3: TGTGCCAGCACCATGGGGGCGACGAGCAATCAGCCCCAGCATTTT.

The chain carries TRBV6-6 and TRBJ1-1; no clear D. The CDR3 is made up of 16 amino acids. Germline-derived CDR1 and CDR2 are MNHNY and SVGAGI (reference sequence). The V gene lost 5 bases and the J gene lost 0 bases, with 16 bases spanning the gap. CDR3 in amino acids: CASSPVRSGMNTEAFF. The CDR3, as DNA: TGTGCCAGCAGTCCGGTTAGATCGGGGATGAACACTGAAGCTTTCTTT.

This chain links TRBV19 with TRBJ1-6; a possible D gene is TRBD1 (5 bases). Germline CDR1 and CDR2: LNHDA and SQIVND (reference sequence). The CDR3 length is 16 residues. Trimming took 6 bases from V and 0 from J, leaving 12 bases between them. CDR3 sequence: CASRTQAFSYNSPLHF. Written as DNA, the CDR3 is TGTGCCAGTAGAACACAGGCTTTCTCCTATAATTCACCCCTCCACTTT.